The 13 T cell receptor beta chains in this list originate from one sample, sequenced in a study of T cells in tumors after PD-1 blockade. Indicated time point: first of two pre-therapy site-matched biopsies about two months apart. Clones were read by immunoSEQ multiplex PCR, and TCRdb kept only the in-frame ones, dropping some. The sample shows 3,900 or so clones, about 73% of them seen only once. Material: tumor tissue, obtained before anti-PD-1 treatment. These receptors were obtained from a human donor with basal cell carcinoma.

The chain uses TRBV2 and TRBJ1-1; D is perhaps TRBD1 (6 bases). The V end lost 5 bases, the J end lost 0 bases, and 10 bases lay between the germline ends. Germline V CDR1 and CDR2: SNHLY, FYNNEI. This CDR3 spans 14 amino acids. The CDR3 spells CASSPTGMNTEAFF. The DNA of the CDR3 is TGTGCCAGCAGTCCGACAGGCATGAACACTGAAGCTTTCTTT.

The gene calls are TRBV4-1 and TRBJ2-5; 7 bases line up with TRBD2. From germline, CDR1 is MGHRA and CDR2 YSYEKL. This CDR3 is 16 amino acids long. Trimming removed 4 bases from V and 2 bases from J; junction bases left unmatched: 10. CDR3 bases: TGCGCCAGCAGCCTGAGGTTTGGGGGGGGTCAAGAGACCCAGTACTTC. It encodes CASSLRFGGGQETQYF.

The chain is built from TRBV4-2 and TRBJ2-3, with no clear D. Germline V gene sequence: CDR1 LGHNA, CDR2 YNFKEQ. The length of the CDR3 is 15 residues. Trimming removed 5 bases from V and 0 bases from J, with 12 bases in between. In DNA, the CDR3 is TGTGCCAGCAGCGTTGGCGCCGGTAGCACAGATACGCAGTATTTT. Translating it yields CASSVGAGSTDTQYF.

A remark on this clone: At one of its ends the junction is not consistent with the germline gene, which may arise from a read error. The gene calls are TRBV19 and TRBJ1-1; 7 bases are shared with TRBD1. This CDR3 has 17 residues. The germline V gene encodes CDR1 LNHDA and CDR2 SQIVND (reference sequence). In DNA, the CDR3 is TGTGTCAGTAGTATAGATCTACAGGGGTTGGTAGGTACTGAAGCTTTCTTT. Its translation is CVSSIDLQGLVGTEAFF.

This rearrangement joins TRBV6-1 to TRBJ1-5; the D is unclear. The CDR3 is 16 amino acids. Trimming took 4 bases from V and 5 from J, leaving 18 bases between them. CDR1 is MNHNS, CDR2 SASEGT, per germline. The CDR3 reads CASSVTDTLVDQPQHF. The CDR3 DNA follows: TGTGCCAGCAGTGTTACCGACACGCTGGTGGATCAGCCCCAGCATTTT.

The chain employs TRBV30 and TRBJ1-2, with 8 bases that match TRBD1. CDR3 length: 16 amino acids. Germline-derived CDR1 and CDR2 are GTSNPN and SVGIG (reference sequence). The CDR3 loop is CVLRAAGGPGRYGYTF. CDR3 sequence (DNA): TGTGTACTAAGAGCAGCAGGGGGCCCGGGTCGCTATGGCTACACCTTC.

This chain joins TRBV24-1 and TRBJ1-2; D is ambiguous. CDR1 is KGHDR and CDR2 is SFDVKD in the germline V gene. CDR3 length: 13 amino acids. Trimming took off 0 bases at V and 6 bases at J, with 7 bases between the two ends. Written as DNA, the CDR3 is TGTGCCACCAGTGATTTGGGGAGGGATGGCTACACCTTC. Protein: CATSDLGRDGYTF.

The CDR3, as DNA: TGTGCCAGCTCACTAGTCGTGACACTTGATAATTCACCCCTCCACTTT. Its protein product is CASSLVVTLDNSPLHF. The chain recombines TRBV18 with TRBJ1-6; no firm D call. Germline CDR1 reads KGHSH; CDR2 reads LQKENI. This CDR3 contains 16 residues. The V end lost 4 bases, the J end lost 5 bases, and 15 bases lay between the germline ends.

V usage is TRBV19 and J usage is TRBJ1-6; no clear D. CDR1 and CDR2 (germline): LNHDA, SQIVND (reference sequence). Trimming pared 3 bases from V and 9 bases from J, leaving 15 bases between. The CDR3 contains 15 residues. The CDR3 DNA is TGTGCCAGTAGTATTGGCTCGGGAGGTGGTTCACCCCTCCACTTT. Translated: CASSIGSGGGSPLHF.

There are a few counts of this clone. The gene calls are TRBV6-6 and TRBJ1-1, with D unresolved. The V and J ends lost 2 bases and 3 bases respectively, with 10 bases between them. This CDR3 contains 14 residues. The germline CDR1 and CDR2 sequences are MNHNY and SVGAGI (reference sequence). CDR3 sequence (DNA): TGTGCCAGCAGTTACCTGGGGAGTGACACTGAAGCTTTCTTT. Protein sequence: CASSYLGSDTEAFF.

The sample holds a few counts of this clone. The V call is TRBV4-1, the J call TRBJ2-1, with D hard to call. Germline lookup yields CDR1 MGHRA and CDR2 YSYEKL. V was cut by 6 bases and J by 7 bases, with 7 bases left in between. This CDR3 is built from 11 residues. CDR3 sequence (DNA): TGCGCCAGCAGTCACGGGAATGAGCAGTTCTTC. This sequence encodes CASSHGNEQFF.

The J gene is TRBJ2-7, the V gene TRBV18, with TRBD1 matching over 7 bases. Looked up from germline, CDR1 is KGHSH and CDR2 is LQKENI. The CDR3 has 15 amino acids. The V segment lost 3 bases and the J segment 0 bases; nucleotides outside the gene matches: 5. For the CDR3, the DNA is TGTGCCAGCTCACCCTTCGGGACAGTCTCCTACGAGCAGTACTTC. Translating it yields CASSPFGTVSYEQYF.

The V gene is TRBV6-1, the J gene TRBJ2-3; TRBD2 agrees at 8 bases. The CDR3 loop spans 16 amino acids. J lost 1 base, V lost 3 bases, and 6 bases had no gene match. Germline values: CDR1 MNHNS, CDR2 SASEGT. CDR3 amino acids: CASSEMGTSRTDTQYF. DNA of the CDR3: TGTGCCAGCAGTGAGATGGGGACTAGTCGCACAGATACGCAGTATTTT.